Presented here are 9 T cell receptor beta chains from one specimen sequenced in a study of metastatic and nonmetastatic thyroid tumors. Prior to thyroid surgery, none of the patients had received any treatment. MiXCR reprocessed the PCR reads for TCRdb. The sample records just over 30,000 clones, around 20% being singletons. The source material was blood. The receptors here all came from a female donor with papillary thyroid cancer or a benign thyroid nodule (not recorded which). Some clones in this sample may be carry-over from other donors' samples.

The genes are TRBV30 and TRBJ2-7; D gene unclear. Germline V lookup: CDR1 GTSNPN, CDR2 SVGIG (reference sequence). V was shortened by 0 bases and J by 1 base, with 7 bases between the two germline ends. The CDR3 consists of 13 residues. The CDR3 sequence is CAWSVTSSYEQYF. CDR3 DNA sequence: TGTGCCTGGAGTGTTACTTCTTCCTACGAGCAGTACTTC.

This clone was observed many times. This rearrangement joins TRBV6-4 to TRBJ1-1; D is uncertain. Trimming pared 4 bases from V and 8 bases from J, leaving 14 bases between. The germline V gene has CDR1 MRHNA and CDR2 SNTAGT. This CDR3 comprises 13 residues. CDR3 bases: TGTGCCAGCAGTGCCGACGGACGGCAGGAAGCTTTCTTT. This gives the protein CASSADGRQEAFF.

This sequence joins TRBV12-3 or TRBV12-4 and TRBJ2-1, with 8 nucleotides matching TRBD2. This CDR3 is built from 14 residues. Losses at the gene ends were 6 bases for V and 6 bases for J; bases not matched to a gene: 7. CDR3 coding DNA: TGTGCCAGCAGATTCGGACTAGCCCTCAATGAGCAGTTCTTC. Residues: CASRFGLALNEQFF.

About this clone: A much larger clone differs by one base, so this may be a read error. The V gene is TRBV4-1, the J gene TRBJ1-1; 7 nucleotides agree with TRBD1. The CDR3 loop spans 16 amino acids. Germline V gene data show CDR1 as MGHRA and CDR2 as YSYEKL. The CDR3 spells CANSPPWTGTNTEAFF. CDR3 sequence (DNA): TGCGCCAACAGCCCTCCCTGGACAGGCACGAACACTGAAGCTTTCTTT.

At least ten counts were recorded for this clone. V gene TRBV5-8 combines with J gene TRBJ2-7; possibly TRBD1 for D (5 bases). This CDR3 has 14 amino acids. V lost 0 bases to trimming and J lost 4 bases, with 11 bases between them. Germline CDR1 SGHTS, CDR2 YDEGEE. As DNA, the CDR3 is TGTGCCAGCAGCTTGGCAGGGAAGGGGTACGAGCAGTACTTC. This sequence encodes CASSLAGKGYEQYF.

Many counts were recorded for this clone. V gene TRBV7-7 combines with J gene TRBJ2-3; tentative D call: TRBD2 (5 bases). V lost 5 bases and J 0 bases, leaving 24 bases between the germline ends. Germline assignment: CDR1 SSHAT and CDR2 FNYEAQ (reference sequence). This CDR3 has 19 amino acids. CDR3 in DNA: TGTGCCAGCAGCCCGTACGGCCTGGAGGACGCTTCTAGCACAGATACGCAGTATTTT. Its protein product is CASSPYGLEDASSTDTQYF.

This clone was recorded many times. A much larger clonotype is one base distant, so this may be a read error. This chain connects TRBV6-2 or TRBV6-3 to TRBJ2-3; D perhaps matches TRBD1 (5 bases). Germline V gene data show CDR1 as MNHEY and CDR2 as SVGEGT. This CDR3 has 14 amino acids. The CDR3 here is CASSYSIGADTRYF. CDR3 DNA: TGTGCCAGCAGTTACTCGATTGGGGCAGATACGCGGTATTTT.

The table lists this clone with a few counts. This chain links TRBV5-1 with TRBJ1-6; D may be TRBD1 (5 bases). Germline V lookup: CDR1 SGHRS, CDR2 YFSETQ. Trimming stripped 0 bases from V and 0 bases from J, with 10 bases between. The CDR3 covers 17 residues. The CDR3 loop reads CASSLEGRTSYNSPLHF. The CDR3 nucleotides read TGCGCCAGCAGCTTGGAGGGACGGACCTCCTATAATTCACCCCTCCACTTT.

The chain is built from TRBV7-2 and TRBJ1-2; tentative D call: TRBD1 (6 bases). In germline, CDR1 is SGHTA, CDR2 FQGNSA. Trimming cost V 3 bases and J 4 bases, with 15 bases left between them. The CDR3 sequence is 15 residues long. The CDR3 sequence is CASSFSRGYGYGYTF. CDR3 nucleotide sequence: TGTGCCAGCAGCTTCTCCAGGGGCTATGGCTATGGCTACACCTTC. The variable domain in full, with the rest retrieved from reference TRBV7-2 and TRBJ1-2, is GAGVSQSPSNKVTEKGKDVELRCDPISGHTALYWYRQSLGQGLEFLIYFQGNSAPDKSGLPSDRFSAERTGGSVSTLTIQRTQQEDSAVYLCASSFSRGYGYGYTFGSGTRLTVV.